This T cell receptor beta chain was profiled in a study of shared clonotypes between healthy human individuals. Study-wide points: In this cohort, only blood was sampled, and tissue repertoires likely differ.

About this clone itself: Its antigen is as yet unknown.

Some clones are missing from TCRdb's copy, which holds only in-frame ones; the method was immunoSEQ multiplex PCR. The table lists around 940,000 clones, about three quarters of them singletons. The sequenced sample consisted of memory CD4+ T cells sorted from blood. The subset is: CD45RA-negative fraction. This receptor was obtained from a young man in good health.

CDR3 in amino acids: CASSSRRTGEQFF. CDR3 in DNA: TGTGCCAGCAGCTCTAGACGGACTGGTGAGCAGTTCTTC. The chain recombines TRBV11-2 with TRBJ2-1, with D possibly matching TRBD2 (5 bases). With 4 bases removed from V and 9 bases from J, the gap between germline ends came to 13 bases. This CDR3 has 13 amino acids. Germline CDR1 and CDR2: SGHAT and FQNNGV.